The 29 T cell receptor beta chains reported below all come from one sample, sequenced in a study of radiotherapy plus CTLA-4 blockade in lung cancer. Profiling relied on immunoSEQ multiplex PCR, and the TCRdb table lists in-frame clones only, not all of them. This sample carries about 43,000 clones, about 67% of them seen once, and the ten largest clones take roughly 25%. The source material was peripheral blood, sampled from a patient treated with radiotherapy plus ipilimumab. Source of these receptors: a human donor with non-small cell lung cancer who had a partial response to radiotherapy plus ipilimumab.

This clone came up many times. The CDR3 region is CAISEGLQGNQPQHF. DNA for the CDR3: TGTGCCATCAGTGAAGGTTTACAGGGGAATCAGCCCCAGCATTTT. This rearrangement joins TRBV10-3 to TRBJ1-5; 7 bases agree with TRBD1. After removal of 3 bases from V and 4 bases from J, the junction contained 6 bases not matched to a gene. The CDR3 covers 15 residues. The germline V gene has CDR1 ENHRY and CDR2 SYGVKD.

J is TRBJ2-7 and V is TRBV7-8; no clear D gene. V lost 1 base and J 5 bases, leaving 3 bases between the germline ends. Germline V CDR1 and CDR2: SGHVS, FQNEAQ. The CDR3 contains 11 residues. CDR3 loop: CASSLVNEQYF. The CDR3 region has the DNA TGTGCCAGCAGCTTAGTTAACGAGCAGTACTTC.

The chain is built from TRBV7-9 and TRBJ1-2; 9 nucleotides line up with TRBD1. The CDR3 is 14 residues long. The germline CDR1 and CDR2 sequences are SEHNR and FQNEAQ (reference sequence). V trimming: 6 bases; J trimming: 4 bases; junction bases outside the gene matches: 6. Here the CDR3 DNA reads TGTGCCAGCAGTAAGGACAGGGGAAGCTATGGCTACACCTTC. Protein sequence: CASSKDRGSYGYTF.

The J gene is TRBJ2-5, the V gene TRBV6-5; the match to TRBD1 covers 8 bases. The junction had 9 bases not matched to a gene; V was cut back by 6 bases and J by 3 bases. The CDR3 loop spans 15 amino acids. Germline loops: CDR1 MNHEY, CDR2 SVGAGI. In DNA, the CDR3 is TGTGCCAGCAGAATTAGCGGACAGGGAGAAGAGACCCAGTACTTC. It translates to CASRISGQGEETQYF.

The chain uses TRBV5-4 and TRBJ2-2; TRBD1 might be the D (8 bases). Germline values: CDR1 SGHNT, CDR2 YYREEE (reference sequence). V dropped 3 bases and J dropped 3 bases, with 18 bases sitting between them. The CDR3 length is 17 residues. The chain's CDR3 is CASSSQGGARYTGELFF. DNA of the CDR3: TGTGCCAGCAGCTCACAGGGGGGGGCTAGGTACACCGGGGAGCTGTTTTTT.

Comment on this clone: One end of the junction does not line up with germline, which may come from a read error. This chain uses TRBV6-1 with TRBJ2-7; TRBD1 is a possible D gene (6 bases). Germline loops: CDR1 MNHNS, CDR2 SASEGT. This CDR3 comprises 15 residues. CDR3 sequence reads: CASREGQTKTYEQYF. The CDR3 DNA reads TGTGCCAGCAGGGAAGGACAGACCAAGACCTACGAGCAGTACTTC.

The chain carries TRBV15 and TRBJ1-5; no clear D. Trimming took 0 bases from V and 13 from J, leaving 10 bases between them. CDR1 and CDR2 (germline): LNHNV, YYDKDF (reference sequence). The CDR3 runs to 12 residues. As DNA, the CDR3 is TGTGCCACCAGCAGAGATAGTCAGGCTCAGCATTTT. Protein sequence: CATSRDSQAQHF.

This sequence joins TRBV5-1 and TRBJ2-5, with 8 positions matching TRBD2. The last part of the DNA fits TRBJ2-7 better; the J call may be wrong. Germline V CDR1 and CDR2: SGHRS, YFSETQ. The CDR3 has 16 residues. The DNA of the CDR3 is TGCGCCAGCAGCTTTTCCTCGGGGGGGTTGCCCTACGAGCAGTACTTC. It encodes CASSFSSGGLPYEQYF.

V usage is TRBV11-2 and J usage is TRBJ2-3; no clear D gene. CDR1 and CDR2 from the germline V gene are SGHAT and FQNNGV. This CDR3 is 14 amino acids long. Trimming left V 0 bases short and J 1 base short, with 5 bases between. The CDR3 sequence: CASSLDSGTDTQYF. The CDR3 bases are TGTGCCAGCAGCTTAGATTCCGGCACAGATACGCAGTATTTT.

This chain connects TRBV10-2 to TRBJ1-3; no firm D call. The CDR3 covers 16 residues. Trimming removed 3 bases from V and 0 bases from J, with 12 bases in between. The germline V gene encodes CDR1 WSHSY and CDR2 SAAADI. The CDR3 DNA follows: TGCGCCAGCAGTGATACCACGGACTACTCTGGAAACACCATATATTTT. Translated, it gives CASSDTTDYSGNTIYF.

This sequence joins TRBV18 and TRBJ1-1, with 11 nucleotides matching TRBD1. With V trimmed by 6 bases and J by 3 bases, 6 bases remained unmatched. The V gene's germline CDR1 is KGHSH and CDR2 LQKENI. This CDR3 is built from 15 residues. The CDR3 nucleotides are TGTGCCAGCTCGGATGGACAGGGGGCTTACACTGAAGCTTTCTTT. It translates to CASSDGQGAYTEAFF. The whole variable domain, filled in from reference TRBV18 and TRBJ1-1, reads NAGVMQNPRHLVRRRGQEARLRCSPMKGHSHVYWYRQLPEEGLKFMVYLQKENIIDESGMPKERFSAEFPKEGPSILRIQQVVRGDSAAYFCASSDGQGAYTEAFFGQGTRLTVV.

The chain couples TRBV6-5 to TRBJ2-7; D remains ambiguous. CDR1 MNHEY and CDR2 SVGAGI come from the germline V gene. This CDR3 has 13 amino acids. Trimming took off 8 bases at V and 1 base at J, with 12 bases between the two ends. Written as DNA, the CDR3 is TGTGCCAGCGCATCAGTCCTTTCCTACGAGCAGTACTTC. It codes for CASASVLSYEQYF.

This CDR3 is CASSLGWTDYEQYF. For the CDR3, the DNA is TGTGCCAGCAGTTTAGGGTGGACAGACTACGAGCAGTACTTC. The chain recombines TRBV27 with TRBJ2-7, with D maybe TRBD1 (6 bases). The germline V and J ends were trimmed by 2 bases and 3 bases, with 11 bases remaining between them. CDR1 is MNHEY, CDR2 SMNVEV, per germline (reference sequence). The CDR3 loop spans 14 amino acids.

V usage is TRBV11-2 and J usage is TRBJ2-3; TRBD2 matches at 13 bases. The CDR3 spans 16 residues. V lost 1 base to trimming and J lost 8 bases; unmatched junction nucleotides: 6. Germline CDR1 is SGHAT and CDR2 is FQNNGV. The CDR3 DNA reads TGTGCCAGCAGCTTAGCACTAGCGGGGGGGCCGGGTACGCAGTATTTT. This sequence encodes CASSLALAGGPGTQYF. Full variable domain (outside the CDR3, taken from reference TRBV11-2 and TRBJ2-3): EAGVAQSPRYKIIEKRQSVAFWCNPISGHATLYWYQQILGQGPKLLIQFQNNGVVDDSQLPKDRFSAERLKGVDSTLKIQPAKLEDSAVYLCASSLALAGGPGTQYFGPGTRLTVL.

V is TRBV5-4 and J is TRBJ2-3, with 8 bases fitting TRBD2. After removal of 0 bases from V and 11 bases from J, the junction contained 2 bases not matched to a gene. Per the germline V gene, CDR1 is SGHNT and CDR2 is YYREEE (reference sequence). CDR3 length equals 12 residues. The chain's CDR3 is CASSLVRGEQYF. The DNA of the CDR3 is TGTGCCAGCAGCTTGGTGCGGGGGGAGCAGTATTTT.

This clone came up once. This chain links TRBV11-2 with TRBJ1-1, with D unresolved. Germline loops: CDR1 SGHAT, CDR2 FQNNGV. This CDR3 is built from 13 residues. Trimming removed 8 bases at V and 5 bases at J, with 15 bases between. DNA for the CDR3: TGTGCCAGCTTGGGTCCTTGGCGGACTGAAGCTTTCTTT. It yields the protein CASLGPWRTEAFF.

The V and J genes are TRBV15 and TRBJ2-7; D might be TRBD2 (6 bases). The germline V and J ends were trimmed by 3 bases and 0 bases, with 9 bases remaining between them. The CDR3 extends over 14 amino acids. The germline CDR1 and CDR2 sequences are LNHNV and YYDKDF (reference sequence). CDR3 protein: CATSSPGSSYEQYF. The CDR3 DNA follows: TGTGCCACCAGCAGCCCCGGGAGCTCCTACGAGCAGTACTTC.

This clone has only one observation. This chain links TRBV11-1 with TRBJ2-3; perhaps TRBD1 as D (6 bases). Germline V gives CDR1 SGHAT, CDR2 FQDESV (reference sequence). The CDR3 covers 15 residues. Trimming pared 2 bases from V and 1 base from J, leaving 10 bases between. CDR3 nucleotides: TGTGCCAGCAGCTTAAACAGGGTGGGCACAGATACGCAGTATTTT. Residues: CASSLNRVGTDTQYF.

This clone has just a few counts. The chain combines TRBV5-4 with TRBJ2-3; 7 bases map to TRBD1. The trim removed 6 bases at V and 2 bases at J, leaving 6 bases unmatched. This CDR3 contains 14 residues. Germline loops: CDR1 SGHNT, CDR2 YYREEE (reference sequence). The CDR3 DNA sequence: TGTGCCAGCAATGACAGGGCGAACACAGATACGCAGTATTTT. This codes for CASNDRANTDTQYF.

V and J are TRBV5-1 and TRBJ1-4, with unresolved D. This CDR3 is built from 15 residues. The germline V and J ends were trimmed by 4 bases and 5 bases, with 15 bases remaining between them. Germline V gene lookup returns CDR1 SGHRS and CDR2 YFSETQ. The CDR3 here is CASSPLGRRNEKLFF. For the CDR3, the DNA is TGCGCCAGCAGCCCTCTAGGCAGGAGGAATGAAAAACTGTTTTTT.

The chain has TRBV7-2 and TRBJ2-7, with D possibly matching TRBD2 (5 bases). CDR3 length: 14 residues. In germline, CDR1 is SGHTA, CDR2 FQGNSA. V lost 10 bases to trimming and J lost 2 bases, with 18 bases between them. The CDR3 protein is CATIAQRRPYEQYF. The CDR3 DNA is TGTGCCACCATCGCCCAGCGGAGACCCTACGAGCAGTACTTC.

J is TRBJ2-7 and V is TRBV6-4, with D maybe TRBD1 (5 bases). Germline-derived CDR1 and CDR2 are MRHNA and SNTAGT. This CDR3 has 16 amino acids. Trimming stripped 2 bases from V and 0 bases from J, with 14 bases between. The CDR3 bases are TGTGCCAGCAGTGACCACACCGATGGGGCCTCCTACGAGCAGTACTTC. This translates into CASSDHTDGASYEQYF.

V usage is TRBV5-4 and J usage is TRBJ2-2, with TRBD2 matching over 15 bases. V lost 4 bases, J lost 5 bases, and 3 bases stayed unmatched. CDR1 and CDR2 (germline): SGHNT, YYREEE (reference sequence). This CDR3 is built from 16 residues. The CDR3 protein is CASSPGLAGGTGELFF. CDR3 DNA sequence: TGTGCCAGCAGCCCGGGACTAGCGGGAGGAACCGGGGAGCTGTTTTTT.

The chain carries TRBV28 and TRBJ2-6; maybe TRBD2 (6 bases). The CDR3 totals 15 residues. The germline gives CDR1 MDHEN, CDR2 SYDVKM. V lost 5 bases and J lost 0, with 8 bases in between. CDR3 coding DNA: TGTGCCAGCAGTGCGGGACTCTCTGGGGCCAACGTCCTGACTTTC. Protein sequence: CASSAGLSGANVLTF.

This chain joins TRBV7-9 and TRBJ1-1; 9 positions agree with TRBD1. This CDR3 is 15 amino acids long. Germline V gene lookup returns CDR1 SEHNR and CDR2 FQNEAQ (reference sequence). V dropped 5 bases and J dropped 5; count of bases not matched to a gene: 9. In DNA form, the CDR3 reads TGTGCCAGCAGCGCCAGGACAGGGGATGAAACTGAAGCTTTCTTT. Translation gives CASSARTGDETEAFF.

V usage is TRBV27 and J usage is TRBJ2-3; tentative D call: TRBD2 (7 bases). The germline gives CDR1 MNHEY, CDR2 SMNVEV (reference sequence). CDR3 size: 17 residues. V shed 7 bases and J shed 0 bases, with 20 bases lying between them. This CDR3 reads CASTYLVGGGSTDTQYF. The CDR3 region has the DNA TGTGCCAGCACCTACCTAGTAGGGGGGGGGAGCACAGATACGCAGTATTTT.

The chain couples TRBV7-9 to TRBJ1-1; no firm D call. Looked up from germline, CDR1 is SEHNR and CDR2 is FQNEAQ (reference sequence). This CDR3 has 12 amino acids. V shed 5 bases and J shed 5 bases, with 9 bases lying between them. This CDR3 is CASSVRGTEAFF. The CDR3 DNA follows: TGTGCCAGCAGCGTTAGAGGGACTGAAGCTTTCTTT. The full variable domain, completed using reference TRBV7-9 and TRBJ1-1, is DTGVSQNPRHKITKRGQNVTFRCDPISEHNRLYWYRQTLGQGPEFLTYFQNEAQLEKSRLLSDRFSAERPKGSFSTLEIQRTEQGDSAMYLCASSVRGTEAFFGQGTRLTVV.

The V call is TRBV2, the J call TRBJ2-5; 8 bases line up with TRBD2. The tail of the sequence fits TRBJ2-7 better, so the J call may be wrong. CDR1 and CDR2 from the germline V gene are SNHLY and FYNNEI. This CDR3 region has 13 residues. In nucleotides, the CDR3 is TGTGCCAGCAAGAGGGGACTAGAAAACGAGCAGTACTTC. It specifies CASKRGLENEQYF.

This chain uses TRBV29-1 with TRBJ2-7, with D maybe TRBD1 (5 bases). Trimming shortened V by 5 bases and J by 2 bases, and 13 bases separated the two germline ends. CDR3 length: 13 amino acids. The germline V gene has CDR1 SQVTM and CDR2 ANQGSEA. This CDR3 is CSVMVGAAYEQYF. CDR3 DNA: TGCAGCGTTATGGTAGGGGCCGCCTACGAGCAGTACTTC.